These T cell receptor beta chains were read from a single sample in a study of shared clonotypes between healthy human individuals. TCRdb's table, derived via immunoSEQ multiplex PCR, lists solely in-frame clones and lacks some. Here the sample spans millions of clones, approximately 95% being singletons. The specimen sequenced was naive CD4+ T cells sorted from blood. The receptors derive from a man aged 18 to 30 in good health. Both conserved end residues are part of each CDR3. The order of the fields is V gene, D gene, J gene, clone size, CDR3 protein, CDR3 DNA. D genes are given only for firm matches. Clone size, where shown, is once, few, many, or a class for clones that have expanded.

v_call: TRBV4-1
d_call: TRBD2
j_call: TRBJ2-1
clone_size: few
cdr3_aa: CASSQGLAGYNEQFF
cdr3_nt: TGCGCCAGCAGCCAAGGCCTAGCGGGTTACAATGAGCAGTTCTTC

v_call: TRBV23-1
d_call: -
j_call: TRBJ1-2
clone_size: once
cdr3_aa: CASLRQGYTF
cdr3_nt: TGCGCCAGCCTCCGACAGGGCTACACCTTC

v_call: TRBV6-6
d_call: -
j_call: TRBJ2-5
clone_size: -
cdr3_aa: CASRPYREHQETQYF
cdr3_nt: TGTGCCAGCAGACCATACAGGGAACACCAAGAGACCCAGTACTTC

v_call: TRBV19
d_call: -
j_call: TRBJ1-1
clone_size: -
cdr3_aa: CASSLSPTPNTEAFF
cdr3_nt: TGTGCCAGTAGTCTCTCGCCGACGCCTAACACTGAAGCTTTCTTT

v_call: TRBV30
d_call: TRBD2
j_call: TRBJ2-7
clone_size: -
cdr3_aa: CAWTLSGAEQYF
cdr3_nt: TGTGCCTGGACCTTGAGCGGGGCCGAGCAGTACTTC

v_call: TRBV9
d_call: -
j_call: TRBJ1-1
clone_size: -
cdr3_aa: CASSPGAATEAFF
cdr3_nt: TGTGCCAGCAGCCCGGGCGCAGCTACTGAAGCTTTCTTT

v_call: TRBV9
d_call: -
j_call: TRBJ1-2
clone_size: once
cdr3_aa: CASSVAAQSNYGYTF
cdr3_nt: TGTGCCAGCAGCGTAGCGGCTCAGAGCAACTATGGCTACACCTTC

v_call: TRBV28
d_call: TRBD1
j_call: TRBJ2-5
clone_size: -
cdr3_aa: CASSPRTGGGGQETQYF
cdr3_nt: TGTGCCAGCAGTCCCCGGACAGGGGGCGGTGGGCAAGAGACCCAGTACTTC

v_call: TRBV7-8
d_call: TRBD2
j_call: TRBJ2-7
clone_size: -
cdr3_aa: CASSLVSSGGYEQYF
cdr3_nt: TGTGCCAGCAGCTTAGTGTCTAGCGGGGGCTACGAGCAGTACTTC

v_call: TRBV5-4
d_call: TRBD2
j_call: TRBJ2-4
clone_size: -
cdr3_aa: CASSPGLAGGWDIQYF
cdr3_nt: TGTGCCAGCAGCCCCGGACTAGCGGGAGGGTGGGACATTCAGTACTTC

v_call: TRBV6-5
d_call: TRBD2
j_call: TRBJ2-1
clone_size: -
cdr3_aa: CASSSGTSGLGQFF
cdr3_nt: TGTGCCAGCAGTTCCGGGACTAGCGGTTTGGGGCAGTTCTTC

v_call: TRBV5-8
d_call: -
j_call: TRBJ1-3
clone_size: -
cdr3_aa: CASSQYRAGNTIYF
cdr3_nt: TGTGCCAGCAGCCAATACAGGGCTGGAAACACCATATATTTT

v_call: TRBV5-1
d_call: -
j_call: TRBJ2-5
clone_size: -
cdr3_aa: CASRPSQETQYF
cdr3_nt: TGCGCCAGCAGGCCGAGCCAAGAGACCCAGTACTTC

v_call: TRBV27
d_call: -
j_call: TRBJ1-5
clone_size: -
cdr3_aa: CASSLQGTSSNQPQHF
cdr3_nt: TGTGCCAGCAGTTTACAGGGGACCTCGAGCAATCAGCCCCAGCATTTT

v_call: TRBV5-4
d_call: -
j_call: TRBJ1-1
clone_size: -
cdr3_aa: CASSPWDGPMNTEAFF
cdr3_nt: TGTGCCAGCAGCCCTTGGGACGGTCCTATGAACACTGAAGCTTTCTTT

v_call: TRBV7-9
d_call: -
j_call: TRBJ2-2
clone_size: -
cdr3_aa: CASSQRLGMNGELFF
cdr3_nt: TGTGCCAGCAGCCAGCGTCTGGGGATGAACGGGGAGCTGTTTTTT

v_call: TRBV5-5
d_call: -
j_call: TRBJ1-5
clone_size: -
cdr3_aa: CASSPLLGKSQPQHF
cdr3_nt: TGTGCCAGCAGCCCGTTGTTAGGAAAGAGTCAGCCCCAGCATTTT

v_call: TRBV21-1
d_call: -
j_call: TRBJ2-4
clone_size: -
cdr3_aa: CASSPQNLAKNIQYF
cdr3_nt: TGTGCCAGCAGCCCTCAGAATTTAGCCAAAAACATTCAGTACTTC

v_call: TRBV7-8
d_call: -
j_call: TRBJ2-5
clone_size: -
cdr3_aa: CASSSPVTQYF
cdr3_nt: TGTGCCAGCAGCTCCCCGGTGACCCAGTACTTC

v_call: TRBV30
d_call: -
j_call: TRBJ1-6
clone_size: -
cdr3_aa: CAWSKGRDSPLHF
cdr3_nt: TGTGCCTGGAGCAAAGGAAGGGATTCACCCCTCCACTTT

v_call: TRBV10-1
d_call: -
j_call: TRBJ2-2
clone_size: -
cdr3_aa: CASSGWASGELFF
cdr3_nt: TGCGCCAGCAGCGGATGGGCTAGCGGGGAGCTGTTTTTT

v_call: TRBV5-6
d_call: -
j_call: TRBJ1-1
clone_size: -
cdr3_aa: CASSLSITGSTEAFF
cdr3_nt: TGTGCCAGCAGCTTGTCGATCACAGGGAGCACTGAAGCTTTCTTT

v_call: TRBV27
d_call: TRBD1
j_call: TRBJ1-3
clone_size: -
cdr3_aa: CASSSEGATGNTIYF
cdr3_nt: TGTGCCAGCAGTTCAGAGGGGGCCACTGGAAACACCATATATTTT

v_call: TRBV7-2
d_call: TRBD2
j_call: TRBJ2-5
clone_size: -
cdr3_aa: CASSWGLAERLQETQYF
cdr3_nt: TGTGCCAGCAGCTGGGGACTAGCGGAGAGGCTTCAAGAGACCCAGTACTTC

v_call: TRBV2
d_call: -
j_call: TRBJ1-5
clone_size: -
cdr3_aa: CASSDRQPQPQHF
cdr3_nt: TGTGCCAGCAGTGACAGGCAACCTCAGCCCCAGCATTTT

v_call: TRBV29-1
d_call: -
j_call: TRBJ1-1
clone_size: -
cdr3_aa: CSVDSGVEAFF
cdr3_nt: TGCAGCGTTGACTCAGGGGTTGAAGCTTTCTTT

v_call: TRBV5-1
d_call: -
j_call: TRBJ1-6
clone_size: -
cdr3_aa: CASSLGQIASPLHF
cdr3_nt: TGCGCCAGCAGCTTGGGTCAGATCGCGTCACCCCTCCACTTT

v_call: TRBV28
d_call: -
j_call: TRBJ1-3
clone_size: -
cdr3_aa: CASSLGLSGNTIYF
cdr3_nt: TGTGCCAGCAGTTTGGGTCTTTCCGGAAACACCATATATTTT

v_call: TRBV6-6
d_call: -
j_call: TRBJ2-3
clone_size: once
cdr3_aa: CASSAPGDTQYF
cdr3_nt: TGTGCCAGCAGTGCCCCCGGGGATACGCAGTATTTT

v_call: TRBV25-1
d_call: TRBD1
j_call: TRBJ1-2
clone_size: -
cdr3_aa: CASSEGQVYGYTF
cdr3_nt: TGTGCCAGCAGTGAAGGACAGGTTTATGGCTACACCTTC

v_call: TRBV21-1
d_call: -
j_call: TRBJ1-5
clone_size: -
cdr3_aa: CASSSGACREPQHF
cdr3_nt: TGTGCCAGCAGCAGCGGAGCCTGCAGGGAGCCCCAGCATTTT

v_call: TRBV7-2
d_call: -
j_call: TRBJ2-7
clone_size: -
cdr3_aa: CASSLGRTVSYEQYF
cdr3_nt: TGTGCCAGCAGCCTTGGGCGGACAGTCTCCTACGAGCAGTACTTC

v_call: TRBV5-1
d_call: TRBD2
j_call: TRBJ2-1
clone_size: -
cdr3_aa: CASSLTTSGMSFYNEQFF
cdr3_nt: TGCGCCAGCAGCTTGACGACTAGCGGGATGTCGTTCTACAATGAGCAGTTCTTC

v_call: TRBV29-1
d_call: -
j_call: TRBJ2-4
clone_size: -
cdr3_aa: CSVEDPGNIQYF
cdr3_nt: TGCAGCGTTGAAGATCCCGGAAACATTCAGTACTTC

v_call: TRBV27
d_call: -
j_call: TRBJ1-3
clone_size: once
cdr3_aa: CAPPPYGFGGNTIYF
cdr3_nt: TGTGCCCCACCCCCCTACGGGTTCGGTGGAAACACCATATATTTT

v_call: TRBV4-3
d_call: -
j_call: TRBJ1-6
clone_size: -
cdr3_aa: CASSQGVGLGSPLHF
cdr3_nt: TGCGCCAGCAGCCAAGGGGTGGGATTAGGGTCACCCCTCCACTTT

v_call: TRBV6-1
d_call: -
j_call: TRBJ1-4
clone_size: -
cdr3_aa: CATSVGTNEKLFF
cdr3_nt: TGTGCCACCTCGGTAGGGACTAATGAAAAACTGTTTTTT

v_call: TRBV7-9
d_call: -
j_call: TRBJ2-4
clone_size: -
cdr3_aa: CASSLGATFQYF
cdr3_nt: TGTGCCAGCAGCTTAGGGGCTACCTTTCAGTACTTC

v_call: TRBV6-5
d_call: TRBD2
j_call: TRBJ2-1
clone_size: -
cdr3_aa: CASSYSTGTSGGKQFF
cdr3_nt: TGTGCCAGCAGTTACTCCACCGGGACTAGCGGGGGAAAGCAGTTCTTC

v_call: TRBV9
d_call: -
j_call: TRBJ2-2
clone_size: -
cdr3_aa: CASSARDTPNTGELFF
cdr3_nt: TGTGCCAGCAGCGCTAGAGACACCCCTAACACCGGGGAGCTGTTTTTT

v_call: TRBV11-2
d_call: -
j_call: TRBJ1-1
clone_size: -
cdr3_aa: CASSLQGGNTEAFF
cdr3_nt: TGTGCCAGCAGCTTACAAGGGGGTAACACTGAAGCTTTCTTT

v_call: TRBV6-6
d_call: TRBD2
j_call: TRBJ2-5
clone_size: -
cdr3_aa: CASSSQRGSIQETQYF
cdr3_nt: TGTGCCAGCAGTTCCCAGCGGGGATCCATCCAAGAGACCCAGTACTTC

v_call: TRBV29-1
d_call: -
j_call: TRBJ2-7
clone_size: -
cdr3_aa: CSVVNSYEQYF
cdr3_nt: TGCAGCGTTGTGAACAGCTACGAGCAGTACTTC

v_call: TRBV28
d_call: TRBD1
j_call: TRBJ2-6
clone_size: -
cdr3_aa: CASTIGGQGNSGANVLTF
cdr3_nt: TGTGCCAGCACTATAGGGGGACAGGGAAACTCTGGGGCCAACGTCCTGACTTTC

v_call: TRBV7-9
d_call: -
j_call: TRBJ1-2
clone_size: -
cdr3_aa: CAGRAADGYTF
cdr3_nt: TGTGCCGGTCGGGCCGCCGATGGCTACACCTTC

v_call: TRBV6-6
d_call: TRBD1
j_call: TRBJ1-1
clone_size: once
cdr3_aa: CASTSRGQSLNTEAFF
cdr3_nt: TGTGCCAGCACCTCACGGGGACAGAGCTTGAACACTGAAGCTTTCTTT

v_call: TRBV4-1
d_call: TRBD1
j_call: TRBJ2-5
clone_size: -
cdr3_aa: CASSQGQGKGETQYF
cdr3_nt: TGCGCCAGCAGCCAAGGACAGGGGAAGGGGGAGACCCAGTACTTC

v_call: TRBV10-3
d_call: -
j_call: TRBJ1-5
clone_size: -
cdr3_aa: CAISDRDGSNQPQHF
cdr3_nt: TGTGCCATCAGTGACAGGGATGGGAGCAATCAGCCCCAGCATTTT

v_call: TRBV18
d_call: TRBD1
j_call: TRBJ2-5
clone_size: -
cdr3_aa: CASSKGQGWRETQYF
cdr3_nt: TGTGCCAGCTCAAAGGGACAGGGGTGGAGAGAGACCCAGTACTTC

v_call: TRBV5-4
d_call: TRBD1
j_call: TRBJ1-3
clone_size: -
cdr3_aa: CASSLPTGSSGNTIYF
cdr3_nt: TGTGCCAGCAGCTTACCGACAGGGAGCTCTGGAAACACCATATATTTT

v_call: TRBV30
d_call: -
j_call: TRBJ1-5
clone_size: few
cdr3_aa: CAWSRDSNQPQHF
cdr3_nt: TGTGCCTGGAGTAGGGATAGCAATCAGCCCCAGCATTTT

v_call: TRBV6-1
d_call: -
j_call: TRBJ2-3
clone_size: -
cdr3_aa: CASSEVRPSTDTQYF
cdr3_nt: TGTGCCAGCAGTGAAGTTAGGCCGAGCACAGATACGCAGTATTTT

v_call: TRBV12-5
d_call: TRBD2
j_call: TRBJ2-1
clone_size: -
cdr3_aa: CASALGGKGTSGGQHNEQFF
cdr3_nt: TGTGCTAGTGCCCTTGGGGGGAAGGGGACTAGCGGGGGGCAACACAATGAGCAGTTCTTC

v_call: TRBV30
d_call: TRBD2
j_call: TRBJ2-1
clone_size: once
cdr3_aa: CAWSPGLAGGYNEQFF
cdr3_nt: TGTGCCTGGAGCCCGGGACTAGCGGGAGGGTACAATGAGCAGTTCTTC

v_call: TRBV10-3
d_call: -
j_call: TRBJ2-1
clone_size: -
cdr3_aa: CAVTDGKLEQFF
cdr3_nt: TGTGCCGTGACTGACGGGAAGTTAGAGCAGTTCTTC

v_call: TRBV7-8
d_call: -
j_call: TRBJ1-5
clone_size: -
cdr3_aa: CASSLESSKEGNQPQHF
cdr3_nt: TGTGCCAGCAGCTTAGAGTCGTCCAAGGAAGGCAATCAGCCCCAGCATTTT

v_call: TRBV6-6
d_call: TRBD1
j_call: TRBJ2-7
clone_size: -
cdr3_aa: CASSRPRQGDLHEQYF
cdr3_nt: TGTGCCAGCAGTCGTCCGAGGCAGGGGGATCTCCACGAGCAGTACTTC

v_call: TRBV5-1
d_call: -
j_call: TRBJ1-6
clone_size: -
cdr3_aa: CASSFQENSPLHF
cdr3_nt: TGCGCCAGCAGCTTCCAGGAGAATTCACCCCTCCACTTT